This T cell receptor beta chain was sequenced in a study of blood T cell repertoires in COVID-19. Overall study context: Both acute and convalescent COVID-19 samples were obtained from the United States, Italy and Spain. PBMCs, B-cell-depleted T cells, or T cells were the source of the cDNA or gDNA that made up the material.

This clone appeared a few times. The assay was immunoSEQ multiplex PCR, and TCRdb's table has in-frame clones only and misses some. The sample records around 130,000 clones, roughly four fifths being singletons. The CDR3 runs 13 residues. Unmatched junction bases numbered 4, after V lost 7 bases and J lost 4 bases. Germline CDR1 is PRHDT and CDR2 is FYEKMQ (reference sequence). Assignments of participants to cohorts depended upon their own reported clinical history. Donors in Cohort 3 who had recovered were those with two negative PCRs, healthcare professional clearance, or resolution of their symptoms.

Sequenced material: PBMCs or T cells enriched from blood (not recorded which). The chain is built from TRBV13 and TRBJ1-1; 9 bases align to TRBD1. The receptor was isolated from a man aged 25 to 40 who had recovered from COVID-19. CDR3 loop: CASIQTGGTEAFF. The DNA for the CDR3 is TGTGCCAGCATCCAGACAGGGGGCACTGAAGCTTTCTTT.